Shown below are 25 T cell receptor beta chains from a single sample sequenced in a study of T cell responses to AZD1222 COVID-19 vaccine. Only in-frame clones appear in the TCRdb table, and some are missing; sequencing was by immunoSEQ multiplex PCR. The repertoire consists of about 110,000 clones, with more than 85% occurring once and the leading ten covering roughly 1.3%. Sequencing used peripheral blood, obtained on day 0 of AZD1222 vaccination. The receptors originated from an adult in good health.

This clone was detected only once. As DNA, the CDR3 is TGTGCCAGCAGCTTCACCGGGGACGAGACCCAGTACTTC. Encoded protein: CASSFTGDETQYF. This chain connects TRBV5-4 to TRBJ2-5; D may match TRBD1 or TRBD2 (5 bases each). Germline values: CDR1 SGHNT, CDR2 YYREEE (reference sequence). V gave up 2 bases and J gave up 5 bases, with 10 bases separating them. The CDR3 is 13 residues long.

J is TRBJ2-5 and V is TRBV19; the D gene could be TRBD1 or TRBD2 (5 bases each). CDR3 length: 13 residues. CDR1 and CDR2 (germline): LNHDA, SQIVND (reference sequence). Trimming pared 4 bases from V and 2 bases from J, leaving 8 bases between. Here the CDR3 reads CASSRDGQETQYF. The CDR3 bases are TGTGCCAGTAGTAGGGACGGACAAGAGACCCAGTACTTC.

The CDR3 loop is CASSSQKQGLDGYTF. The CDR3 nucleotides are TGTGCCAGCAGCTCTCAAAAACAGGGTCTGGACGGCTACACCTTC. The chain is built from TRBV7-2 and TRBJ1-2, with a tentative D call TRBD1 (6 bases). CDR3 length equals 15 residues. The germline CDR1 and CDR2 sequences are SGHTA and FQGNSA. The ends were cut back, 4 bases at V and 8 bases at J, with 20 bases in the middle.

V usage is TRBV4-1 and J usage is TRBJ2-1; TRBD1 aligns across 8 bases. Germline lookup yields CDR1 MGHRA and CDR2 YSYEKL. The CDR3 sequence is 15 residues long. With 3 bases clipped from V and 6 bases from J, the junction kept 7 bases outside the gene matches. The CDR3: CASSHEDRESNEQFF. CDR3 in DNA: TGCGCCAGCAGCCACGAGGACAGGGAATCCAATGAGCAGTTCTTC.

The CDR3 sequence: CASSPGGYQPQHF. The CDR3 nucleotides are TGTGCCAGCAGTCCGGGGGGTTATCAGCCCCAGCATTTT. The chain is built from TRBV28 and TRBJ1-5, with a possible D match to TRBD1 (5 bases). The germline V and J ends were trimmed by 5 bases and 5 bases, with 10 bases remaining between them. This CDR3 spans 13 amino acids. In germline, CDR1 is MDHEN, CDR2 SYDVKM.

The chain is built from TRBV30 and TRBJ2-7, with D perhaps TRBD2 (5 bases). Trimming removed 3 bases from V and 3 bases from J, with 12 bases in between. CDR1 and CDR2 (germline): GTSNPN, SVGIG (reference sequence). This CDR3 comprises 13 residues. The CDR3: CAWSGNTNYEQYF. The CDR3 DNA reads as TGTGCCTGGAGCGGGAACACAAACTACGAGCAGTACTTC.

This sequence joins TRBV6-6 and TRBJ1-6; 7 nucleotides agree with TRBD1. The trim removed 3 bases at V and 2 bases at J, leaving 1 base unmatched. The length of the CDR3 is 15 residues. Germline-derived CDR1 and CDR2 are MNHNY and SVGAGI (reference sequence). The CDR3: CASSYDRAYNSPLHF. The CDR3 DNA follows: TGTGCCAGCAGTTATGACAGGGCCTATAATTCACCCCTCCACTTT.

J is TRBJ2-3 and V is TRBV11-1; no clear D gene. With 4 bases removed from V and 6 bases from J, the gap between germline ends came to 17 bases. Germline CDR1 reads SGHAT; CDR2 reads FQDESV (reference sequence). CDR3 size: 15 residues. This CDR3 is CASSSPFSQWDTQYF. For the CDR3, the DNA is TGTGCCAGCAGCTCCCCTTTCTCGCAGTGGGATACGCAGTATTTT.

In nucleotides, the CDR3 is TGTGCCAGCAGCTCCTACTATGGGCCAGGGGCTATGAACACTGAAGCTTTCTTT. It translates to CASSSYYGPGAMNTEAFF. This sequence joins TRBV7-2 and TRBJ1-1, with D possibly matching TRBD1 (6 bases). From germline, CDR1 is SGHTA and CDR2 FQGNSA. V was trimmed by 4 bases and J by 0 bases, leaving 21 bases between them. The CDR3 has 18 amino acids.

The chain links TRBV12-5 to TRBJ2-1; TRBD2 matches 12 bases. CDR1 and CDR2 (germline): LGHNT, FRNRAP. This CDR3 spans 18 amino acids. The ends lost 0 bases at V and 5 bases at J; junction bases unmatched: 8. Written as DNA, the CDR3 is TGTGCTAGTGGTTTGGTTCTTCTAGCGGGAGGGCCAAACAATGAGCAGTTCTTC. It is translated as CASGLVLLAGGPNNEQFF.

The rearrangement links TRBV19 to TRBJ2-1; 11 bases are a match to TRBD1. The germline gives CDR1 LNHDA, CDR2 SQIVND (reference sequence). This CDR3 has 17 residues. Trimming removed 0 bases from V and 3 bases from J; junction bases left unmatched: 4. CDR3 sequence (DNA): TGTGCCAGTAGTATAGATCGAGGGACAGGGGGCTACAATGAGCAGTTCTTC. Protein: CASSIDRGTGGYNEQFF.

The gene calls are TRBV13 and TRBJ1-6, with D uncertain. In germline, CDR1 is PRHDT, CDR2 FYEKMQ (reference sequence). V was trimmed by 5 bases and J by 0 bases, leaving 8 bases between them. The CDR3 sequence is 15 residues long. CDR3 amino acids: CASSLDNSYNSPLHF. DNA for the CDR3: TGTGCCAGCAGCCTCGACAACTCCTATAATTCACCCCTCCACTTT.

The chain combines TRBV3-1 (or the pseudogene TRBV3-2) with TRBJ1-2, with a weak D call TRBD1 (5 bases). The CDR3 totals 13 residues. CDR1 and CDR2 (germline): LGHDT, YNNKEL (reference sequence). Trimming shortened V by 7 bases and J by 4 bases, and 13 bases separated the two germline ends. CDR3 region: CASTGTEGYGYTF. For the CDR3, the DNA is TGTGCCAGCACCGGGACCGAGGGCTATGGCTACACCTTC.

This chain joins TRBV28 and TRBJ1-6, with D hard to call. CDR3 length equals 15 residues. V dropped 7 bases and J dropped 10 bases, with 20 bases sitting between them. Germline V gene data show CDR1 as MDHEN and CDR2 as SYDVKM. The CDR3 is CASTYARAGGSPLHF. CDR3 nucleotide sequence: TGTGCCAGCACCTACGCCCGGGCGGGTGGGTCACCCCTCCACTTT.

The rearrangement links TRBV3-1 (or the pseudogene TRBV3-2) to TRBJ2-7, with 8 bases lining up with TRBD1. This CDR3 is 14 amino acids long. The V gene's germline CDR1 is LGHDT and CDR2 YNNKEL (reference sequence). Germline trimming cut 1 base from V and 2 bases from J; bases unmatched to any gene: 1. CDR3 coding DNA: TGTGCCAGCAGCCAAGCCAGGGGGCCCTACGAGCAGTACTTC. It specifies CASSQARGPYEQYF.

The gene calls are TRBV4-3 and TRBJ1-4; D call uncertain. Germline V gives CDR1 LGHNA, CDR2 YSLEER. This CDR3 region has 13 residues. Trimming removed 3 bases from V and 7 bases from J, with 9 bases in between. The DNA for the CDR3 is TGCGCCAGCAGCCAGGGTTTCTCTGAAAAACTGTTTTTT. Translation gives CASSQGFSEKLFF.

The CDR3 reads CASSRTSGGVYNEQFF. DNA for the CDR3: TGTGCCAGCAGTCGGACTAGCGGGGGGGTATACAATGAGCAGTTCTTC. This chain uses TRBV14 with TRBJ2-1, with 15 bases fitting TRBD2. The ends lost 6 bases at V and 4 bases at J; junction bases unmatched: 4. The CDR3 consists of 16 residues. Germline V gene data show CDR1 as SGHDN and CDR2 as FVKESK.

The count of this clone is one. The chain couples TRBV27 to TRBJ2-2; D gene uncertain. Germline-derived CDR1 and CDR2 are MNHEY and SMNVEV (reference sequence). The CDR3 runs 15 residues. Trimming removed 4 bases at V and 0 bases at J, with 9 bases between. CDR3 region: CASSSRHPNTGELFF. The CDR3, as DNA: TGTGCCAGCAGTTCCCGACACCCGAACACCGGGGAGCTGTTTTTT.

V and J are TRBV14 and TRBJ2-1; 14 nucleotides line up with TRBD2. V was clipped by 4 bases and J by 8 bases; unmatched bases: 7. The CDR3 extends over 16 amino acids. The germline V gene has CDR1 SGHDN and CDR2 FVKESK. Written as DNA, the CDR3 is TGTGCCAGCAGCCCCTCCGGGACTAGCGGGAGACATGAGCAGTTCTTC. Translated: CASSPSGTSGRHEQFF. The whole variable domain, filled in from reference TRBV14 and TRBJ2-1, reads EAGVTQFPSHSVIEKGQTVTLRCDPISGHDNLYWYRRVMGKEIKFLLHFVKESKQDESGMPNNRFLAERTGGTYSTLKVQPAELEDSGVYFCASSPSGTSGRHEQFFGPGTRLTVL.

This chain connects TRBV7-8 to TRBJ1-3; 8 bases map to TRBD1. V shed 5 bases, J shed 2 bases, and the junction held 5 bases outside the gene matches. The V gene's germline CDR1 is SGHVS and CDR2 FQNEAQ. This CDR3 is 15 amino acids long. The CDR3 is CASSMEQGAGNTIYF. In DNA, the CDR3 is TGTGCCAGCAGCATGGAACAGGGGGCTGGAAACACCATATATTTT.

The chain uses TRBV6-4 and TRBJ1-4, with D tentatively TRBD1 (5 bases). Trimming left V 3 bases short and J 5 bases short, with 7 bases between. The CDR3 runs 13 residues. Germline V gene data show CDR1 as MRHNA and CDR2 as SNTAGT. The CDR3 DNA follows: TGTGCCAGCAGTGAAGGGACGAATGAAAAACTGTTTTTT. The encoded protein is CASSEGTNEKLFF.

This sequence joins TRBV28 and TRBJ1-2; D perhaps matches TRBD1 (6 bases). The V end lost 5 bases, the J end lost 4 bases, and 17 bases lay between the germline ends. CDR1 and CDR2 from the germline V gene are MDHEN and SYDVKM. This CDR3 has 15 amino acids. The CDR3 is CASSTGGRLGYGYTF. CDR3 nucleotide sequence: TGTGCCAGCAGTACCGGGGGGCGCTTAGGCTATGGCTACACCTTC.

The chain carries TRBV23-1 and TRBJ1-1, with D unresolved. TRBV23-1 is labeled an ORF, and its function is uncertain. The CDR3 loop spans 12 amino acids. V lost 2 bases, J lost 8 bases, and 9 bases lay in between. CDR3 in amino acids: CASSQAGTEAFF. The CDR3 DNA sequence: TGCGCCAGCAGTCAAGCAGGAACGGAAGCTTTCTTT.

This clone was picked up a small number of times. The chain uses TRBV3-1 (or the pseudogene TRBV3-2) and TRBJ2-7; TRBD2 is a possible D gene (6 bases). The CDR3 has 12 amino acids. The V end was cut by 0 bases, the J end by 7 bases, with 7 bases between. Germline V gene sequence: CDR1 LGHDT, CDR2 YNNKEL (reference sequence). For the CDR3, the DNA is TGTGCCAGCAGCCAAGAAGGGACTGAGCAGTACTTC. Translating gives CASSQEGTEQYF.

This chain connects TRBV3-1 (or the pseudogene TRBV3-2) to TRBJ1-4; D may be TRBD1 (5 bases). Germline assignment: CDR1 LGHDT and CDR2 YNNKEL (reference sequence). CDR3 length: 14 amino acids. Trimming took off 3 bases at V and 8 bases at J, with 13 bases between the two ends. CDR3 sequence (DNA): TGTGCCAGCAGCCACTGGACACATGGCGAAAAACTGTTTTTT. It codes for CASSHWTHGEKLFF.